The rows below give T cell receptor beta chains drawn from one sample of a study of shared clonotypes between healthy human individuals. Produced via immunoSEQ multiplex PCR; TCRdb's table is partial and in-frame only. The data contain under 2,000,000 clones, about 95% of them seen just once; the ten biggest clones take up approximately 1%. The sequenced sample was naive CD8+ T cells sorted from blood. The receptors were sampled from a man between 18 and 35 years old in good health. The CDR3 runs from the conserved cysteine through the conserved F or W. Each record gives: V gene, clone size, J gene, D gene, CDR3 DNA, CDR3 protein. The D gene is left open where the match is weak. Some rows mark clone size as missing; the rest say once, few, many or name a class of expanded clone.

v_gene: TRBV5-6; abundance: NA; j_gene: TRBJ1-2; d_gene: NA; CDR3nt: TGTGCCAGCAGCCCATCCGGGACGGACTATGGCTACACCTTC; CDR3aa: CASSPSGTDYGYTF
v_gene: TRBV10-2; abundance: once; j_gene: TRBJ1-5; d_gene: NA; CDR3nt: TGCGCCGGCGGGACACGGTTGGGGCCCCAGCATTTT; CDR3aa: CAGGTRLGPQHF
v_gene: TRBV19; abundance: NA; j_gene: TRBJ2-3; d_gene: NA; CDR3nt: TGTGCCAGTAGTACCTCCCCCGGGCCTGATACGCAGTATTTT; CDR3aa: CASSTSPGPDTQYF
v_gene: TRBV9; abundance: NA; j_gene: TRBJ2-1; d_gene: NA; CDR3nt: TGTGCCAGCAGCGTAGTGTCGGCAGGGCTGTACAATGAGCAGTTCTTC; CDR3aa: CASSVVSAGLYNEQFF
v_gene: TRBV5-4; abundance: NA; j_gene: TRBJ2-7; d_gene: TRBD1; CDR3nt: TGTGCCAGCAGCCTCCGCGGACAGGGGCTGATCGAGCAGTACTTC; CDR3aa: CASSLRGQGLIEQYF
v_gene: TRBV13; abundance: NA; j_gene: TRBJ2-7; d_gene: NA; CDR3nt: TGTGCCAGCAGCCTAGCCCCGGGCCAGGTATTTTCCTACGAGCAGTACTTC; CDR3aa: CASSLAPGQVFSYEQYF
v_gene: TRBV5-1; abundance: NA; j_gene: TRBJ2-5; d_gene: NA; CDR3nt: TGCGCCAGCAGCTTGGAGAACGTGGGCGGAGAGACCCAGTACTTC; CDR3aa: CASSLENVGGETQYF
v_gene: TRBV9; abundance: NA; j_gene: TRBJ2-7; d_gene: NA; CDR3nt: TGTGCCAGCAGCGTAGGCGGTGGAACCTACGAGCAGTACTTC; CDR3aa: CASSVGGGTYEQYF
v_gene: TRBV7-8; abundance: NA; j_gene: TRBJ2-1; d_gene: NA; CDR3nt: TGTGCCAGCAGCTTAGAGGACGGCAACTCCTACAATGAGCAGTTCTTC; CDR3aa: CASSLEDGNSYNEQFF
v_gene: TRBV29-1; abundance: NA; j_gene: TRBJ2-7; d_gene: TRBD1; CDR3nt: TGCAGCGTTGATCCGGGACAGGGGGCCGAGCAGTACTTC; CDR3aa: CSVDPGQGAEQYF
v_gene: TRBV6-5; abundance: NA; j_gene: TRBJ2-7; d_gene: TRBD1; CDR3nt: TGTGCCAGCAGTTACAGGGGGCTCGGCGAGCAGTACTTC; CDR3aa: CASSYRGLGEQYF
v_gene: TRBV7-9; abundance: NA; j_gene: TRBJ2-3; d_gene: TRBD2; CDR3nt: TGTGCCAGCAGCCCAAGCGGGAGTTGGGCAGATACGCAGTATTTT; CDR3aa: CASSPSGSWADTQYF
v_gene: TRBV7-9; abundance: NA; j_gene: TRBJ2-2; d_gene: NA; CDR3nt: TGTGCCAGCAGCTTGACAAATACCGGGGAGCTGTTTTTT; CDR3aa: CASSLTNTGELFF
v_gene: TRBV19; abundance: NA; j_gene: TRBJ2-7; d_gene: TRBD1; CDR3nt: TGTGCCAGTAGTATATCCGGACAGGGTATATACGAGCAGTACTTC; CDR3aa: CASSISGQGIYEQYF
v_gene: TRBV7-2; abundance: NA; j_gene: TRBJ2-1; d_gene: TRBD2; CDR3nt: TGTGCCAGCAGCGGAAGCGGGGGGGCCTACAATGAGCAGTTCTTC; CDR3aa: CASSGSGGAYNEQFF
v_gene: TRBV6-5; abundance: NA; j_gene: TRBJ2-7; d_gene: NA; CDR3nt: TGTGCCGGCAGTTGGACGGAGGGATTTGACGAGCAGTACTTC; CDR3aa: CAGSWTEGFDEQYF
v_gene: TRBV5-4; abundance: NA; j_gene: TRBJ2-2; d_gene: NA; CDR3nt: TGTGCCAGCAGCTCGACTAACACCGGGGAGCTGTTTTTT; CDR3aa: CASSSTNTGELFF
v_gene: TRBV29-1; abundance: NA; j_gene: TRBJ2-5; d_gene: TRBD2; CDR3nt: TGCAGCGTCAGATGGACTAGCGGGAAGGGGGCTTGGGACCAGTACTTC; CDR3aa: CSVRWTSGKGAWDQYF
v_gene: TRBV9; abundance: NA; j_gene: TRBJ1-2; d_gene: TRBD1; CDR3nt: TGTGCCAGCAGCGATCAAGTGGGGACAGTTTTTTATGGCTACACCTTC; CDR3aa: CASSDQVGTVFYGYTF
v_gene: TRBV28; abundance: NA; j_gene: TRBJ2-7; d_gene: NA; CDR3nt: TGTGCCAGCAGTTTAGGAGGGGTCGAGCAGTACTTC; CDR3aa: CASSLGGVEQYF
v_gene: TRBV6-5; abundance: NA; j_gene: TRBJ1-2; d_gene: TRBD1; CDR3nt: TGTGCCAGCAGTAAACCGGGACAGCCGAATGGCTACACCTTC; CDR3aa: CASSKPGQPNGYTF
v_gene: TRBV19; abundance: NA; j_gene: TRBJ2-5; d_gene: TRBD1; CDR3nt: TGTGCCAGTAGTATAATTGGGCAGGGGGCTACCCAGTACTTC; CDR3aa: CASSIIGQGATQYF
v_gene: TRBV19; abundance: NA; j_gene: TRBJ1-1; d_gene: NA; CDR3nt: TGTGCCAGTAGTATATCCGGGCCTGAAGCTTTCTTT; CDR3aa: CASSISGPEAFF
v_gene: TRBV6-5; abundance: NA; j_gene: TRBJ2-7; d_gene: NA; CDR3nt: TGTGCCAGCAGTGAAAATGCGGCCTACGAGCAGTACTTC; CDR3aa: CASSENAAYEQYF
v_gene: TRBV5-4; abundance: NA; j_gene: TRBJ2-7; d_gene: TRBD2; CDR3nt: TGTGCCAGCAGCTTGGGACTAGCGGCAGGCGATCACTTC; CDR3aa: CASSLGLAAGDHF
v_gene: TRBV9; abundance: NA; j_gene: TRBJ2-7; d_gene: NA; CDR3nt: TGTGCCAGCAGCCGAACCTCGGGGCCTATCTTCTCCTACGAGCAGTACTTC; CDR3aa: CASSRTSGPIFSYEQYF
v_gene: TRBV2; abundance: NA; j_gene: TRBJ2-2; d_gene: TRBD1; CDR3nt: TGTGCCAGCATTACCTCCGGGACAGTTAACACCGGGGAGCTGTTTTTT; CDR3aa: CASITSGTVNTGELFF
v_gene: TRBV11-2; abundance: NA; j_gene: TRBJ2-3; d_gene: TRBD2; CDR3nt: TGTGCCAGCAGCTTAGATCTGACTGGTAGCGGGGGGCCCGAATGGGATACGCAGTATTTT; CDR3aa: CASSLDLTGSGGPEWDTQYF
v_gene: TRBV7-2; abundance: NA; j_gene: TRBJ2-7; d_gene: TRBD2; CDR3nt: TGTGCCAGCAGCGTACAGCGGGAGGGCCTCTACGAGCAGTACTTC; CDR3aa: CASSVQREGLYEQYF